Listed below are T cell receptor beta chains from one sample, sequenced in a study of cytomegalovirus exposure and HLA in healthy donors. TCRdb keeps only in-frame clones here, not all; method: immunoSEQ multiplex PCR. The sample shows 150,000 to 200,000 clones, roughly four fifths of them seen only once. Specimen: PBMCs. Receptors were obtained from a man aged 45-65 years in good health and CMV-seropositive. Each CDR3 is given with its conserved first and last residue. D genes are given only for firm matches.

TRBD1	TRBJ1-2	TRBV18	CASSPPATGGGYGYTF
TRBD1	TRBJ2-5	TRBV10-3	CAISGAQTGSETQYF
-	TRBJ2-5	TRBV27	CASSRQGWETQYF
-	TRBJ2-3	TRBV7-2	CASSLGPVLISTDTQYF
TRBD1	TRBJ2-3	TRBV5-1	CASSPEAQGAGDTDTQYF
-	TRBJ1-2	TRBV12-2	CASRLYRGAYGYTF
-	TRBJ1-2	TRBV2	CASSEGEARTRGYTF
TRBD1	TRBJ1-5	TRBV10-3	CAISEQGASNQPQHF
-	TRBJ1-1	TRBV2	CASLGGLTEAFF
-	TRBJ1-2	TRBV4-3	CASSQDFGATAGYGYTF
-	TRBJ2-7	TRBV28	CASRLDNYEQYF
TRBD2	TRBJ2-1	TRBV5-4	CASSLVPSGANEQFF
TRBD2	TRBJ2-2	TRBV9	CASSHGTSGRLTGELFF
-	TRBJ1-1	TRBV6-5	CASKLRQAEAFF
TRBD1	TRBJ2-7	TRBV6-1	CASRWPGQGAYEQYF
TRBD1	TRBJ1-1	TRBV6-5	CASSKRQGQSEAFF
-	TRBJ1-6	TRBV7-9	CASSLVAGNSPLHF
-	TRBJ1-1	TRBV6-5	CASSNSQVMNTEAFF
TRBD2	TRBJ2-4	TRBV25-1	CASSEEREGAKNIQYF
TRBD1	TRBJ1-6	TRBV19	CASAFAGTGHSPLHF
-	TRBJ2-7	TRBV9	CASSVGRQAHEQYF
-	TRBJ2-1	TRBV9	CASSVSRGSHNEQFF
TRBD1	TRBJ1-5	TRBV7-8	CASSPGQASNQPQHF
TRBD2	TRBJ2-1	TRBV7-9	CASGTINEQFF
-	TRBJ2-3	TRBV5-1	CASSLEPPGGGGDTQYF
TRBD1	TRBJ1-2	TRBV30	CAWSSGTGLIYGYTF
-	TRBJ1-1	TRBV28	CASSFEGSAFF
-	TRBJ1-6	TRBV5-1	CASSLGGRTLHF